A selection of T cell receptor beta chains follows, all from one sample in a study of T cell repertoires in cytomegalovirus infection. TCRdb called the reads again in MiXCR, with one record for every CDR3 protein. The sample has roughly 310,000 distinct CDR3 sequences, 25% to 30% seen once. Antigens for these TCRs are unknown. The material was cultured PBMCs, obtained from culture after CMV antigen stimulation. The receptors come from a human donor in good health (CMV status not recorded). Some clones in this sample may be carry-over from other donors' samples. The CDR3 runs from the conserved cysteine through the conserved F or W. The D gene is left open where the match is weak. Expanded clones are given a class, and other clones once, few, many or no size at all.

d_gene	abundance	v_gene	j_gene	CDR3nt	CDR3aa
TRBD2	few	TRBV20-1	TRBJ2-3	TGCAGTGCTCCCCCCCTCCCGGGGGGGCTTGGAGATACGCAGTATTTT	CSAPPLPGGLGDTQYF
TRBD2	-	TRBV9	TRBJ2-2	TGTGCCAGCAGCGTAGGGGCGGGGGGGCATCGCACCGGGGAGCTGTTTTTT	CASSVGAGGHRTGELFF
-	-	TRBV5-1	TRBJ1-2	TGCGCCAGCAGCTTGGACCCGGAGAACGGCTATGGCTACACCTTC	CASSLDPENGYGYTF
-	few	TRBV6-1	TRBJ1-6	TGTGCCAGCAGTGACAATGGGGTGGATTCACCCCTCCACTTT	CASSDNGVDSPLHF
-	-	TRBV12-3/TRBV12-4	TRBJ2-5	TGTGCCAGCAGTTTGGGCAGGGAAGGCCAAGAGACCCAGTACTTC	CASSLGREGQETQYF
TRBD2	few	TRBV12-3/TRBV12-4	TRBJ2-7	TGTGCCAGCAGTATGGGACTACCGTACGAGCAGTACTTC	CASSMGLPYEQYF
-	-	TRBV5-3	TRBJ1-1	TGTGCCAGCAGCCTTATTACCGGGACGGTGAACACTGAAGCTTTCTTT	CASSLITGTVNTEAFF
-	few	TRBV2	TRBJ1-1	TGTGCCAGCAGTGAAGGGCAGGATTGGGAAGCTTTCTTT	CASSEGQDWEAFF
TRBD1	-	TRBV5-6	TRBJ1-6	TGTGCCAGCCGCTCAACAGGGGGGAATTCACCCCTCCACTTT	CASRSTGGNSPLHF
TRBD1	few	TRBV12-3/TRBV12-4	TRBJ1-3	TGTGCCAGCCTTTTGGAGGGGGCAATGGGAAACACCATATATTTT	CASLLEGAMGNTIYF
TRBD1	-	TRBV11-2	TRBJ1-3	TGTGCCAGCAGCCAGACAGGGCCCTCTGGAAACACCATATATTTT	CASSQTGPSGNTIYF
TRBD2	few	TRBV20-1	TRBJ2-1	TGCAGTGCTAGGACTAGCGGGAGATCCAATGAGCAGTTCTTC	CSARTSGRSNEQFF
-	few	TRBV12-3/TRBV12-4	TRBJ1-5	TGTGCCAGCAGTCGCCGGGGGAGTAGTCAGCCCCAGCATTTT	CASSRRGSSQPQHF
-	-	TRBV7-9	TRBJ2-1	TGTGCCAGCAGCCCTAAACGGGACGAAGTTTTGGATGAGCAGTTCTTC	CASSPKRDEVLDEQFF
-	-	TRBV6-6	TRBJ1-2	TGTGCCAGCAGTCCCCGACAGTTGGATGGCTACACCTTC	CASSPRQLDGYTF
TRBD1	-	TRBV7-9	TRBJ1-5	TGTGCCAGCAGCTCAACCTTTGGGACAGATAGCAATCAGCCCCAGCATTTT	CASSSTFGTDSNQPQHF
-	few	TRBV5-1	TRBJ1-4	TGCGCCAGCAGCGGCAGTGCAACTAATGAAAAACTGTTTTTT	CASSGSATNEKLFF
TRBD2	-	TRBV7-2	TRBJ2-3	TGTGCCAGCAGAGAGAGGACTAGCGGGTACCTGGGCACAGATACGCAGTATTTT	CASRERTSGYLGTDTQYF
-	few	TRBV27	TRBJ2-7	TGTGCCAGCAGGCGGACAGCCTCCTACGAGCAGTACTTC	CASRRTASYEQYF
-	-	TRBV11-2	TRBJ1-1	TGTGCCAGCAGCTTAGATGGGCGGTCGAACACTGAAGCTTTCTTT	CASSLDGRSNTEAFF
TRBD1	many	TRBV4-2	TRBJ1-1	TGTGCCAGCAGCCAAGGGGGGACAGGGAGAGAACCTGAAGCTTTCTTT	CASSQGGTGREPEAFF
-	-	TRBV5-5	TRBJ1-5	TGTGCCAGCAGCGCCAACAGGCAGACGAATCAGCCCCAGCATTTT	CASSANRQTNQPQHF
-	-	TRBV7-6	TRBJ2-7	TGTGCCAGCAGCCCCCCTGGCCTCACCTCTAAGGAGCAGTACTTC	CASSPPGLTSKEQYF
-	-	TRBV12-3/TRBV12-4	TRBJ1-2	TGTGCCAGCAGTTTGATTACCTATGGCTACACCTTC	CASSLITYGYTF
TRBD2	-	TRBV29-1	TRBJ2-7	TGCAGCGGTCGACTAGCGGGAGGTGGGGAGCAGTACTTC	CSGRLAGGGEQYF
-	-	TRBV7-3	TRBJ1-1	TGTGCCAGCAGCAGCGGGACGGGCACTGAAGCTTTCTTT	CASSSGTGTEAFF
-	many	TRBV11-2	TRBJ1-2	TGTGCCAGCAGCCTAACACGGACGAACTATGGCTACACCTTC	CASSLTRTNYGYTF
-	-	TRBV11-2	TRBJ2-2	TGTGCCAGCAGCTTAAGGGGGAGGACCTCCGGGGAGCTGTTTTTT	CASSLRGRTSGELFF
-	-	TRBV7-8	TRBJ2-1	TGTGCCAGCAGCCGAGGACCGTTTTATGAGCAGTTCTTC	CASSRGPFYEQFF
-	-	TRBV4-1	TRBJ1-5	TGTGCCAGCAGCTCTAGGGCCGGGGGAGACGGCAATCAGCCCCAGCATTTT	CASSSRAGGDGNQPQHF
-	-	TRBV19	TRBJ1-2	TGTGCCAGTAGTATCCCCGAGTATGGCTACACCTTC	CASSIPEYGYTF
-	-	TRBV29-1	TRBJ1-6	TGCAGCGTTGTCCAGGACGTAAGCTCCTATAATTCACCCCTCCACTTT	CSVVQDVSSYNSPLHF
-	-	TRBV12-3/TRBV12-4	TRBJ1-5	TGTGCCAGCAGTTTTGGAACAGGACGTACCCAGGGGAATCAGCCCCAGCATTTT	CASSFGTGRTQGNQPQHF
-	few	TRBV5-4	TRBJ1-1	TGTGCCAGCAGCTCGACAGGCTGGGCTGAAGCTTTCTTT	CASSSTGWAEAFF
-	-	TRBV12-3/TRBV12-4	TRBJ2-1	TGTGCCAGCAGTTTAAGCAGACCCTATGAGCAGTTCTTC	CASSLSRPYEQFF
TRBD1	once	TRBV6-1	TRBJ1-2	TGTGCCAGCAGTTACGGCGGGACAGGGGGCCGCTATGGCTACACCTTC	CASSYGGTGGRYGYTF
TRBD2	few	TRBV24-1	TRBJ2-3	TGTGCCACCAGTGGTAAGACTAGCGGGAGGTCAGATACGCAGTATTTT	CATSGKTSGRSDTQYF
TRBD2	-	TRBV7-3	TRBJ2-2	TGTGCCAGCACCACACCTAGCGGGGGGGCGGCCGGGGAGCTGTTTTTT	CASTTPSGGAAGELFF
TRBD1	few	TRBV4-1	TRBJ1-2	TGCGCCAGCAGCCAAGTATGGGGACAGACCTATGGCTACACCTTC	CASSQVWGQTYGYTF
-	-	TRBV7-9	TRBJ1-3	TGTGCCAGCAGCCCCGACTTTGCTGGAAACACCATATATTTT	CASSPDFAGNTIYF
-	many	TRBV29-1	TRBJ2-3	TGCAGCGTACACAAACAGAGCGATACGCAGTATTTT	CSVHKQSDTQYF
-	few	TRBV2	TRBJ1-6	TGTGCCAGCAGTGAGGGAGGATCACCCCTCCACTTT	CASSEGGSPLHF
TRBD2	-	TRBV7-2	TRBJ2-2	TGTGCCAGCAGCTTCCTTTTAGCGGGGGGCCCGAGCACCGGGGAGCTGTTTTTT	CASSFLLAGGPSTGELFF
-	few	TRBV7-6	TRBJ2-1	TGTGCCAGCAGTAGAATAGAGGGGTACAATGAGCAGTTCTTC	CASSRIEGYNEQFF
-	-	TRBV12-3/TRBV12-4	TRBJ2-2	TGTGCCAGCACCATAACCGGGGAGCTGTTTTTT	CASTITGELFF
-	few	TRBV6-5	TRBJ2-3	TGTGCCAGCAGTTACTCTCAGGTACCCACAGATACGCAGTATTTT	CASSYSQVPTDTQYF
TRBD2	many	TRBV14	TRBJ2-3	TGTGCCAGCAGCCAAGGCTGGGGGGGAGGCACAGATACGCAGTATTTT	CASSQGWGGGTDTQYF
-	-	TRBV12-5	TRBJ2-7	TGTGCTAGTGGTCCCACAACCTTCGAGCAGTACTTC	CASGPTTFEQYF
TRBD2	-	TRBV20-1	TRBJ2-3	TGCAGTGCGTCACATAGCGGGGGAAGCACAGATACGCAGTATTTT	CSASHSGGSTDTQYF
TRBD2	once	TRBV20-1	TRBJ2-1	TGCAGTGCAGACGAAGGGACTAGCTCCAATGAGCAGTTCTTC	CSADEGTSSNEQFF
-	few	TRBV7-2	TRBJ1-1	TGTGCCAGCAGCTTAGTGTCCCTCCAGAAAAACACTGAAGCTTTCTTT	CASSLVSLQKNTEAFF
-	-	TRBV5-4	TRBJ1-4	TGTGCCAGCAGCTTGAAACAGGGAACAACTAATGAAAAACTGTTTTTT	CASSLKQGTTNEKLFF
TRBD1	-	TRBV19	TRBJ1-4	TGTGCCAGTACCGACCAGGGGGCCGGGAATGAAAAACTGTTTTTT	CASTDQGAGNEKLFF
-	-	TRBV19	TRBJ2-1	TGTGCCAGTAGTATAGGCGACCCCTACAATGAGCAGTTCTTC	CASSIGDPYNEQFF
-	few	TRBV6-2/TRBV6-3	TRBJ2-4	TGTGCCAGCAAGGATCCCAAAAACATTCAGTACTTC	CASKDPKNIQYF
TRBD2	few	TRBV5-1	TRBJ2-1	TGCGCCAGCAGCCCAGGACTAGCGGGAGGGAGTGGAAAGCAGTTCTTC	CASSPGLAGGSGKQFF
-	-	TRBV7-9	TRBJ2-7	TGTGCCAGCGCCCCACTGGCGGAGCAGTACTTC	CASAPLAEQYF
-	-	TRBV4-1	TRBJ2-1	TGCGCCAGCAGCCACGAACCGGGGGCCCTCACCTACAATGAGCAGTTCTTC	CASSHEPGALTYNEQFF
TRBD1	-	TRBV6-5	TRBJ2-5	TGTGCCAGCAGTTACTCGTCGACAGGGGGAGGAGAGACCCAGTACTTC	CASSYSSTGGGETQYF
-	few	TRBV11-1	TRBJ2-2	TGTGCCAGCAGTCAAACAGAGGGCACCGGGGAGCTGTTTTTT	CASSQTEGTGELFF